The 24 T cell receptor beta chains below all came from one sample that was sequenced in a study of blood T cell repertoires in COVID-19 (dated by TCRdb to between 2020 and 2021). Receptors were amplified or captured by the immunoSEQ multiplex PCR assay. The immuneACCESS repertoire file appears here via TCRdb, limited to in-frame rearrangements. These files lack a portion of the clones; in checked studies, under half of the deficit traces to unresolved V genes, and the cause of the others is not known. This sample has around 290,000 clones in its table, and over 75% of those were observed once. In total, the top ten clones hold approximately 1% of the sample. Sample: PBMCs or T cells enriched from blood (not recorded which). Receptors originate from a woman in her 30s who had recovered from COVID-19.

The gene calls are TRBV9 and TRBJ2-2; D not certain. With 0 bases removed from V and 3 bases from J, the gap between germline ends came to 3 bases. The CDR3 totals 13 residues. The germline V gene has CDR1 SGDLS and CDR2 YYNGEE. CDR3 amino acids: CASSVAYTGELFF. Written as DNA, the CDR3 is TGTGCCAGCAGCGTAGCGTACACCGGGGAGCTGTTTTTT.

This chain joins TRBV9 and TRBJ2-7; D perhaps matches TRBD2 (6 bases). CDR3 length: 12 residues. Trimming took 2 bases from V and 6 from J, leaving 9 bases between them. CDR1 is SGDLS and CDR2 is YYNGEE in the germline V gene. The CDR3 bases are TGTGCCAGCAGCGTTGGGGGAGGCGAGCAGTACTTC. It is translated as CASSVGGGEQYF.

The genes are TRBV5-1 and TRBJ2-1; TRBD2 aligns across 8 bases. V lost 2 bases and J lost 8; bases outside the gene matches: 12. Looked up from germline, CDR1 is SGHRS and CDR2 is YFSETQ. The CDR3 has 16 residues. The CDR3 nucleotides are TGCGCCAGCAGCTTAATGACTTCCCGGGAGGGGTATGAGCAGTTCTTC. It is translated as CASSLMTSREGYEQFF.

The chain employs TRBV19 and TRBJ1-5; unclear D gene. The ends were cut back, 1 base at V and 2 bases at J, with 12 bases in the middle. From germline, CDR1 is LNHDA and CDR2 SQIVND (reference sequence). This CDR3 comprises 16 residues. The CDR3 is CASSIVSGNGNQPQHF. The CDR3 coding sequence is TGTGCCAGTAGTATAGTCTCGGGAAATGGCAATCAGCCCCAGCATTTT.

This chain joins TRBV23-1 and TRBJ2-2; 9 bases are a match to TRBD1. TRBV23-1 is placed among ORFs of uncertain function. The CDR3 totals 14 residues. CDR3: CGTVGDRDTGELFF. CDR3 in DNA: TGCGGCACAGTTGGGGACAGGGATACCGGGGAGCTGTTTTTT.

The rearrangement joins TRBV6-5 to TRBJ2-3; D call uncertain. Trimming removed 2 bases at V and 2 bases at J, with 11 bases between. This CDR3 is 15 amino acids long. CDR1 is MNHEY and CDR2 is SVGAGI in the germline V gene. In DNA form, the CDR3 reads TGTGCCAGCAGTTACAAGAGGTCCCTCACAGATACGCAGTATTTT. It translates to CASSYKRSLTDTQYF.

In this sample, this clone turned up a few times. V and J are TRBV5-1 and TRBJ1-1; 8 bases are a match to TRBD1. CDR1 is SGHRS and CDR2 is YFSETQ in the germline V gene. The J segment lost 6 bases and the V segment lost 0 bases, leaving 13 bases of the junction unmatched. The CDR3 loop spans 17 amino acids. CDR3 sequence (DNA): TGCGCCAGCAGCTTGGCAGGGCAGGGGGCGTCATGGCCTGAAGCTTTCTTT. Translation: CASSLAGQGASWPEAFF.

There are a few counts of this clone. This chain connects TRBV27 to TRBJ1-2; D is uncertain. V dropped 4 bases and J dropped 1 base, with 13 bases sitting between them. Germline V gene lookup returns CDR1 MNHEY and CDR2 SMNVEV (reference sequence). This CDR3 is built from 15 residues. The CDR3 sequence is CASSSGTTFNYGYTF. For the CDR3, the DNA is TGTGCCAGCAGTTCTGGTACTACTTTTAACTATGGCTACACCTTC.

V usage is TRBV5-6 and J usage is TRBJ1-2, with D perhaps matching TRBD1 (5 bases). The V end was cut by 2 bases, the J end by 4 bases, with 12 bases between. The CDR3 sequence is 14 residues long. CDR1 is SGHDT and CDR2 is YYEEEE in the germline V gene. Here the CDR3 reads CASSFMGPLYGYTF. The DNA of the CDR3 is TGTGCCAGCAGCTTTATGGGGCCTCTCTATGGCTACACCTTC.

The J gene is TRBJ1-2, the V gene TRBV4-3, with 8 bases fitting TRBD1. The trim removed 5 bases at V and 2 bases at J, leaving 4 bases unmatched. This CDR3 contains 14 residues. From germline, CDR1 is LGHNA and CDR2 YSLEER. In nucleotides, the CDR3 is TGCGCCAGCAGCTCACGGACAGGGAACTATGGCTACACCTTC. It translates to CASSSRTGNYGYTF.

The chain joins TRBV5-1 to TRBJ2-5; TRBD2 matches at 11 bases. The CDR3 consists of 14 residues. Germline V gives CDR1 SGHRS, CDR2 YFSETQ. The junction had 2 bases not matched to a gene; V was cut back by 4 bases and J by 3 bases. The CDR3 loop reads CASSAGLAEETQYF. CDR3 nucleotide sequence: TGCGCCAGCAGCGCGGGACTAGCGGAAGAGACCCAGTACTTC.

The chain links TRBV9 to TRBJ2-7; maybe TRBD2 (5 bases). The CDR3 contains 15 residues. Trimming left V 0 bases short and J 5 bases short, with 15 bases between. The germline gives CDR1 SGDLS, CDR2 YYNGEE. The CDR3 loop is CASSVAAGSGNEQYF. In nucleotides, the CDR3 is TGTGCCAGCAGCGTAGCGGCGGGCTCTGGGAACGAGCAGTACTTC.

This clone has only one observation. The chain combines TRBV27 with TRBJ1-5, with 7 bases fitting TRBD1. The germline gives CDR1 MNHEY, CDR2 SMNVEV (reference sequence). J lost 3 bases, V lost 6 bases, and 8 bases had no gene match. The CDR3 sequence is 15 residues long. CDR3 in DNA: TGTGCCAGCAGCGCTTCGGGACAGATCAATCAGCCCCAGCATTTT. Amino acid sequence: CASSASGQINQPQHF.

The chain joins TRBV4-2 to TRBJ2-7, with D perhaps matching TRBD1 (6 bases). Germline V lookup: CDR1 LGHNA, CDR2 YNFKEQ. This CDR3 is built from 14 residues. V lost 1 base and J 5 bases, leaving 12 bases between the germline ends. The DNA of the CDR3 is TGTGCCAGCAGCCAAGGGAACAGGGTAAACGAGCAGTACTTC. It yields the protein CASSQGNRVNEQYF.

This clone has just one count. The chain has TRBV5-1 and TRBJ2-2, with TRBD1 matching 8 bases. The CDR3 runs to 14 residues. CDR1 and CDR2 (germline): SGHRS, YFSETQ. V dropped 4 bases and J dropped 4; count of bases not matched to a gene: 3. In DNA form, the CDR3 reads TGCGCCAGCAGCCACGGACAGGGCACCGGGGAGCTGTTTTTT. It is translated as CASSHGQGTGELFF. Drawing the rest from reference TRBV5-1 and TRBJ2-2, the complete variable domain is KAGVTQTPRYLIKTRGQQVTLSCSPISGHRSVSWYQQTPGQGLQFLFEYFSETQRNKGNFPGRFSGRQFSNSRSEMNVSTLELGDSALYLCASSHGQGTGELFFGEGSRLTVL.

This chain links TRBV10-2 with TRBJ2-1, with D tentatively TRBD2 (5 bases). The V and J ends lost 5 bases and 6 bases respectively, with 11 bases between them. Germline CDR1 and CDR2: WSHSY and SAAADI. This CDR3 has 13 amino acids. The CDR3 coding sequence is TGCGCCAGCAGTTTGGACTCCCCCAATGAGCAGTTCTTC. Translation gives CASSLDSPNEQFF.

The rearrangement uses TRBV14 and TRBJ2-5, with D possibly TRBD2 on 5 matching bases. The V and J ends lost 4 bases and 5 bases respectively, with 26 bases between them. The V gene's germline CDR1 is SGHDN and CDR2 FVKESK. The CDR3 extends over 18 amino acids. CDR3 in amino acids: CASSLKMTYSGVLETQYF. The DNA for the CDR3 is TGTGCCAGCAGCCTCAAGATGACCTACTCCGGGGTTTTGGAGACCCAGTACTTC. Drawing the rest from reference TRBV14 and TRBJ2-5, the complete variable domain is EAGVTQFPSHSVIEKGQTVTLRCDPISGHDNLYWYRRVMGKEIKFLLHFVKESKQDESGMPNNRFLAERTGGTYSTLKVQPAELEDSGVYFCASSLKMTYSGVLETQYFGPGTRLLVL.

The V call is TRBV11-3, the J call TRBJ2-7; D remains unclear. CDR1 and CDR2 (germline): SGHNT, YENEEA. The CDR3 extends over 15 amino acids. V lost 0 bases, J lost 0 bases, and 9 bases lay in between. The CDR3 spells CASSLDPAGSYEQYF. The CDR3 DNA reads as TGTGCCAGCAGCTTAGATCCAGCAGGCTCCTACGAGCAGTACTTC. The whole variable domain, remainder taken from reference TRBV11-3 and TRBJ2-7, is EAGVVQSPRYKIIEKKQPVAFWCNPISGHNTLYWYLQNLGQGPELLIRYENEEAVDDSQLPKDRFSAERLKGVDSTLKIQPAELGDSAVYLCASSLDPAGSYEQYFGPGTRLTVT.

This chain uses TRBV6-2 or TRBV6-3 with TRBJ2-1; 12 bases agree with TRBD1. V lost 6 bases to trimming and J lost 7 bases; unmatched junction nucleotides: 19. The CDR3 is 19 amino acids. CDR1 and CDR2 (germline): MNHEY, SVGEGT. CDR3 amino acids: CASSPPVGTGGLVGNEQFF. The DNA of the CDR3 is TGTGCCAGCAGCCCACCCGTTGGGACAGGGGGCCTAGTGGGAAATGAGCAGTTCTTC.

V usage is TRBV11-2 and J usage is TRBJ2-2, with 10 bases identical to TRBD1. This CDR3 is 17 amino acids long. The germline V gene encodes CDR1 SGHAT and CDR2 FQNNGV. Trimming cost V 3 bases and J 8 bases; bases outside gene matches: 12. The CDR3 DNA reads TGTGCCAGCAGCTTGGATAGACAGGGGGCGCGAATGGGGGAGCTGTTTTTT. It translates to CASSLDRQGARMGELFF.

This clone was found once. V gene TRBV6-5 combines with J gene TRBJ1-5; perhaps TRBD1 as D (5 bases). The CDR3 is 15 residues long. Trimming stripped 6 bases from V and 7 bases from J, with 19 bases between. Germline V gene lookup returns CDR1 MNHEY and CDR2 SVGAGI. The CDR3: CASSPRGNRKQPQHF. Here the CDR3 DNA reads TGTGCCAGCAGCCCAAGGGGTAACAGGAAACAGCCCCAGCATTTT.

The chain has TRBV19 and TRBJ2-1; TRBD1 might be the D (5 bases). V was pared by 4 bases and J by 2 bases, with 6 bases between. This CDR3 contains 13 residues. CDR1 and CDR2 (germline): LNHDA, SQIVND (reference sequence). CDR3 DNA: TGTGCCAGTAGTAAGACAGCCTACAATGAGCAGTTCTTC. Protein product: CASSKTAYNEQFF.

This rearrangement joins TRBV7-9 to TRBJ1-5; D is undetermined. The CDR3 runs 15 residues. Trimming removed 3 bases from V and 5 bases from J, with 14 bases in between. Germline V CDR1 and CDR2: SEHNR, FQNEAQ (reference sequence). CDR3 amino acids: CASSFSWGGDQPQHF. Written as DNA, the CDR3 is TGTGCCAGCAGCTTTTCTTGGGGAGGAGATCAGCCCCAGCATTTT.

This chain uses TRBV28 with TRBJ1-4; no reliable D call. The germline V and J ends were trimmed by 1 base and 9 bases, with 6 bases remaining between them. Germline values: CDR1 MDHEN, CDR2 SYDVKM. The CDR3 length is 12 residues. The CDR3 DNA is TGTGCCAGCAGTTTATTGAGAAAAAAACTGTTTTTT. This sequence encodes CASSLLRKKLFF.